The 11 T cell receptor beta chains listed next were all sequenced from one sample in a study of T cells in Graves' hyperthyroidism and ophthalmopathy. What was amplified from RNA transcripts were TCR beta CDR3 regions. The primer set for the first-round RT-PCR of the TCR CDR3 was HTBI. TCRdb ran MiXCR on the multiplex PCR reads and lists one entry per CDR3 protein. Found here are more than 650,000 distinct CDR3 sequences, 13% to 15% of them singletons; the top ten hold roughly 10%. The sequenced sample was blood. Every receptor here comes from a young woman with Graves' hyperthyroidism.

The chain links TRBV9 to TRBJ2-7; TRBD1 aligns across 8 bases. J was trimmed by 4 bases and V by 0 bases; bases with no gene match: 9. The CDR3 has 16 amino acids. Per germline, CDR1 SGDLS and CDR2 YYNGEE. The CDR3 here is CASSVEAAGGWYEQYF. The CDR3 DNA reads as TGTGCCAGCAGCGTAGAGGCTGCAGGGGGCTGGTACGAGCAGTACTTC.

The chain couples TRBV10-2 to TRBJ2-7, with D tentatively TRBD2 (5 bases). V lost 0 bases and J lost 2, with 8 bases in between. Germline V gene lookup returns CDR1 WSHSY and CDR2 SAAADI. This CDR3 comprises 14 residues. The CDR3 DNA is TGCGCCAGCAGTGAGTCCGGGATTGCCTACGAGCAGTACTTC. It codes for CASSESGIAYEQYF.

This clonotype was observed a single time. The gene calls are TRBV20-1 and TRBJ2-3; 7 nucleotides line up with TRBD1. Germline CDR1 reads DFQATT; CDR2 reads SNEGSKA (reference sequence). With V trimmed by 6 bases and J by 2 bases, 8 bases remained unmatched. The CDR3 contains 14 residues. The CDR3 reads CSAGFGTATDTQYF. In DNA, the CDR3 is TGCAGTGCGGGTTTTGGGACAGCCACAGATACGCAGTATTTT.

This clonotype was detected ten times or more. This chain joins TRBV11-3 and TRBJ2-1; D is undetermined. This CDR3 has 15 amino acids. V was cut by 7 bases and J by 1 base, with 14 bases left in between. Per the germline V gene, CDR1 is SGHNT and CDR2 is YENEEA. CDR3: CASNSRRKSYNEQFF. The CDR3 DNA follows: TGTGCCAGCAACTCCCGGCGGAAATCCTACAATGAGCAGTTCTTC.

The sample holds a few counts of this clonotype. The rearrangement uses TRBV19 and TRBJ2-3; TRBD1 matches at 10 bases. The J segment lost 0 bases and the V segment lost 4 bases, leaving 4 bases of the junction unmatched. Germline lookup yields CDR1 LNHDA and CDR2 SQIVND (reference sequence). The CDR3 is 16 amino acids. CDR3 DNA sequence: TGTGCCAGTAGTACGGGGACAGGGGTTAGCACAGATACGCAGTATTTT. Its protein is CASSTGTGVSTDTQYF. The entire variable domain, with the rest obtained from reference TRBV19 and TRBJ2-3, is as follows: DGGITQSPKYLFRKEGQNVTLSCEQNLNHDAMYWYRQDPGQGLRLIYYSQIVNDFQKGDIAEGYSVSREKKESFPLTVTSAQKNPTAFYLCASSTGTGVSTDTQYFGPGTRLTVL.

The table lists this clonotype with many counts. The gene calls are TRBV20-1 and TRBJ1-1, with TRBD1 matching over 8 bases. The CDR3 contains 14 residues. CDR1 is DFQATT and CDR2 is SNEGSKA in the germline V gene (reference sequence). V gave up 5 bases and J gave up 1 base; unmatched junction bases: 6. CDR3 sequence reads: CSALTGTGNTEAFF. The CDR3 region has the DNA TGCAGTGCTCTAACCGGGACAGGGAACACTGAAGCTTTCTTT.

Ten or more counts support this clonotype. This chain connects TRBV28 to TRBJ1-2, with TRBD1 as a possible D gene (5 bases). Germline V lookup: CDR1 MDHEN, CDR2 SYDVKM. The germline V and J ends were trimmed by 2 bases and 5 bases, with 15 bases remaining between them. This CDR3 spans 15 amino acids. The CDR3 region is CASSLSSGYQYGYTF. The CDR3 DNA reads TGTGCCAGCAGTTTAAGCTCAGGGTATCAGTATGGCTACACCTTC.

J is TRBJ2-2 and V is TRBV10-1; possible D gene TRBD1, 6 bases. The V end was cut by 0 bases, the J end by 3 bases, with 11 bases between. CDR1 and CDR2 (germline): WNHNN, SYGVQD (reference sequence). The CDR3 length is 16 residues. The CDR3 region has the DNA TGCGCCAGCAGTGAGTCGAGGGGGAGAGACACCGGGGAGCTGTTTTTT. This translates into CASSESRGRDTGELFF.

At least ten counts were recorded for this clonotype. The rearrangement links TRBV11-3 to TRBJ1-1; D call uncertain. CDR3 size: 16 residues. In germline, CDR1 is SGHNT, CDR2 YENEEA. Trimming left V 0 bases short and J 0 bases short, with 11 bases between. The CDR3 DNA reads as TGTGCCAGCAGCTTAGAATCGGGGAGATTGAACACTGAAGCTTTCTTT. This encodes CASSLESGRLNTEAFF.

V gene TRBV19 combines with J gene TRBJ2-1; 10 bases map to TRBD2. Looked up from germline, CDR1 is LNHDA and CDR2 is SQIVND (reference sequence). The CDR3 has 14 amino acids. The V gene end was trimmed by 4 bases and the J gene end by 6 bases; junction bases not matched to a gene: 3. DNA of the CDR3: TGTGCCAGTAGTAGAGTAGCGGGAGGCAATGAGCAGTTCTTC. Encoded protein: CASSRVAGGNEQFF.

V gene TRBV10-1 combines with J gene TRBJ2-2; TRBD2 matches 11 bases. The CDR3 covers 15 residues. Germline-derived CDR1 and CDR2 are WNHNN and SYGVQD (reference sequence). The trim removed 3 bases at V and 6 bases at J, leaving 3 bases unmatched. CDR3 in amino acids: CASSELAGVSGELFF. DNA of the CDR3: TGCGCCAGCAGTGAACTAGCGGGAGTGTCCGGGGAGCTGTTTTTT.